Listed below are T cell receptor beta chains from one sample, sequenced in a study of T-cell reconstitution after alpha-beta-depleted transplantation in children. TCRdb ran MiXCR on the PCR reads and lists one entry per CDR3 protein. This table has almost 250,000 distinct CDR3 sequences, 25% appearing once. Specimen: PBMCs, collected before TCRalphabeta/CD19-depleted stem cell transplant. Every receptor here comes from a girl aged 2 to 10 with Fanconi anemia, due to receive a stem cell transplant. Each CDR3 is given without its conserved first and last residue.

v_gene	j_gene	CDR3aa
TRBV29-1	TRBJ2-1	SVEASGGPYNEQF
TRBV13	TRBJ1-1	ASSLLVSLNTEAF
TRBV27	TRBJ2-7	ASSFTQNYEQY
TRBV6-5	TRBJ2-5	ASRTKAGGEGQETQY
TRBV5-1	TRBJ2-7	ASSLVAASSYEQY
TRBV5-1	TRBJ2-2	ASSLRSGLAQWTGELF
TRBV12-3/TRBV12-4	TRBJ2-7	ASSLVAGRTSYEQY
TRBV29-1	TRBJ2-7	SVAGGTEYEQY
TRBV12-3/TRBV12-4	TRBJ2-2	ASSFSGRDTGELF
TRBV20-1	TRBJ2-5	SAREGTARETQY
TRBV29-1	TRBJ2-7	SVTSGGTSYEQY
TRBV30	TRBJ1-5	AWRVTDREHQPQH
TRBV12-3/TRBV12-4	TRBJ2-7	ASTYWDRGQYEQY
TRBV5-5	TRBJ2-3	ASSLGAVWGVSTDTQY
TRBV29-1	TRBJ2-3	SVPTSGVFDTQY
TRBV29-1	TRBJ2-7	STGGGSYEQY
TRBV29-1	TRBJ2-6	SVEDLGSGANVLT
TRBV20-1	TRBJ2-7	SASFWEYEQY
TRBV29-1	TRBJ1-2	SVDRDSHSNYGYT
TRBV5-1	TRBJ2-1	ASSSVEGEQF
TRBV7-3	TRBJ2-1	ASSLRSGAVEQF
TRBV25-1	TRBJ2-7	ASSDEVYEQY
TRBV6-1	TRBJ2-1	ASSGVSPIDNEQF
TRBV3-1	TRBJ2-7	ASSRAGTSGYEQY
TRBV27	TRBJ2-3	ASSLTSGFSSTDTQY
TRBV6-5	TRBJ2-1	ASSRLRGDYNNEQF
TRBV5-5	TRBJ2-1	ASSPGTGTYNEQF
TRBV7-8	TRBJ2-7	ASSPTGGADEQY
TRBV5-1	TRBJ2-5	ASSHQDRTLQETQY
TRBV20-1	TRBJ2-1	SARDFVQREGNEQF
TRBV29-1	TRBJ2-5	SVSLVGGDLETQY
TRBV20-1	TRBJ1-2	SARSDTSNYGYT
TRBV6-1	TRBJ2-1	ASSEGPYNEQF
TRBV18	TRBJ1-5	ASSPAGPRGQPQH
TRBV6-5	TRBJ2-7	ASSYSGDYEQY
TRBV20-1	TRBJ2-7	SASRSGYEQY
TRBV28	TRBJ2-5	ASSFYPTPRETQY
TRBV20-1	TRBJ2-4	SARVAGDLAKNIQY
TRBV12-3/TRBV12-4	TRBJ2-5	ASSFEGEETQY
TRBV7-9	TRBJ2-1	ASRPGWKGVDYNEQF
TRBV20-1	TRBJ2-2	SARDHTSGGPNTGELF
TRBV20-1	TRBJ2-1	SARVDKGRTSGRALHNEQF
TRBV29-1	TRBJ2-4	SVQTSGGEIAKNIQY
TRBV12-3/TRBV12-4	TRBJ2-7	TSCFRLGASTHSYEQY
TRBV7-2	TRBJ1-5	ASSLVQTNQPQH
TRBV15	TRBJ2-7	ATSTDPGTGAPYEQY